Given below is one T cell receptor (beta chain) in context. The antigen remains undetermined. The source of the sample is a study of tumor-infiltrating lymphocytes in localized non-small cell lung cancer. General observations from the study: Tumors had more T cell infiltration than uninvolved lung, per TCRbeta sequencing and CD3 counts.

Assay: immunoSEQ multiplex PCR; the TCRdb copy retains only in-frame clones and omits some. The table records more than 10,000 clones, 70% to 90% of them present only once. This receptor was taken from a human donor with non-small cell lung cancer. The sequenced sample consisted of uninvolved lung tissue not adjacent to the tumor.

CDR3: CASRHRGPTYTEAFF. Written as DNA, the CDR3 is TGTGCCAGCAGACACAGGGGTCCGACTTACACTGAAGCTTTCTTT. This chain connects TRBV6-5 to TRBJ1-1; 7 nucleotides align to TRBD1. Trimming removed 6 bases from V and 3 bases from J; junction bases left unmatched: 10. The CDR3 covers 15 residues. Germline V gives CDR1 MNHEY, CDR2 SVGAGI.